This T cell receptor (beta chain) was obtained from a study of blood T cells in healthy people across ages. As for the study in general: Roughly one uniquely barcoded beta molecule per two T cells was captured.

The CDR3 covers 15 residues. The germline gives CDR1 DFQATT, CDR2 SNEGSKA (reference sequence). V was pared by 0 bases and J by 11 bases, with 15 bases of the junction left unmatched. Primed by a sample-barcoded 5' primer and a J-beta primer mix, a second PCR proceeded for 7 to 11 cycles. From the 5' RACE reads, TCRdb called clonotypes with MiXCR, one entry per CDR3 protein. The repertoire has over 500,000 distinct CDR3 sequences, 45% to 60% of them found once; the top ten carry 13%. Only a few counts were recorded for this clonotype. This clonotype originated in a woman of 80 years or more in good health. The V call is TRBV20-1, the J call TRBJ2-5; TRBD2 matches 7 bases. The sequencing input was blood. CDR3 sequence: CSARDLRERLDEQYF. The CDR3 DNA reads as TGCAGTGCTAGAGATCTGCGGGAGAGGTTAGATGAGCAGTACTTC.